What follows is one T cell receptor (beta chain) and its context. Its antigen is unidentified. These data belong to a study of long-term antiretroviral therapy in people with HIV. Overall study findings and caveats: Even long-term ART left TRB diversity below transplant donor controls, despite gains. The clones with expansion before ART were dominant in the repertoire at all time points.

Survey level was the resolution at which the v3.0 immunoSEQ assay ran. Assay used: immunoSEQ multiplex PCR; TCRdb lists only in-frame clones, some missing. Of approximately 24,000 clones in the sample, just over 85% were seen once. The CDR3 is 17 residues long. Trimming stripped 1 base from V and 1 base from J, with 15 bases between. The germline CDR1 and CDR2 sequences are LGHNA and YNFKEQ. This sequence was found in a man under 40 with HIV. The sequencing used unsorted PBMCs, collected more than 4.4 years after starting antiretroviral therapy. The chain joins TRBV4-2 to TRBJ2-3, with D perhaps matching TRBD1 (5 bases). Here the CDR3 reads CASSQGLTVKGTDTQYF. As DNA, the CDR3 is TGTGCCAGCAGCCAAGGCTTGACAGTGAAGGGCACAGATACGCAGTATTTT.